The 19 T cell receptor beta chains in this list originate from one sample, sequenced in a study of blood T cells in healthy people across ages. A second PCR of roughly 7 to 11 cycles used a sample-barcoded 5' primer and a J-beta primer mix. TCRdb independently ran MiXCR on the 5' RACE reads; one entry per CDR3 protein. Among around 850,000 distinct CDR3 sequences, about 36% were seen once, and the ten largest hold 10% to 15%. The sequenced sample consisted of blood. These receptors were collected from a young man in good health.

This clonotype occurred once. The rearrangement uses TRBV25-1 and TRBJ1-6; D is perhaps TRBD1 (5 bases). CDR1 and CDR2 (germline): MGHDK, SYGVNS. The V and J ends lost 8 bases and 8 bases respectively, with 10 bases between them. The CDR3 is 12 amino acids. CDR3 sequence reads: CASQGSYSPLHF. Here the CDR3 DNA reads TGTGCCAGCCAGGGTTCTTATTCACCCCTCCACTTT. The variable domain in full, with the rest retrieved from reference TRBV25-1 and TRBJ1-6, is EADIYQTPRYLVIGTGKKITLECSQTMGHDKMYWYQQDPGMELHLIHYSYGVNSTEKGDLSSESTVSRIRTEHFPLTLESARPSHTSQYLCASQGSYSPLHFGNGTRLTVT.

This clonotype was recorded a few times. The chain is built from TRBV9 and TRBJ1-1, with 8 bases fitting TRBD1. The V gene's germline CDR1 is SGDLS and CDR2 YYNGEE. The CDR3 extends over 16 amino acids. The junction had 11 bases not matched to a gene; V was cut back by 4 bases and J by 3 bases. CDR3 residues: CASSPRTGPLYTEAFF. CDR3 nucleotide sequence: TGTGCCAGCAGCCCGCGGACAGGGCCATTGTACACTGAAGCTTTCTTT. Variable domain in full (rest from reference TRBV9 and TRBJ1-1): DSGVTQTPKHLITATGQRVTLRCSPRSGDLSVYWYQQSLDQGLQFLIQYYNGEERAKGNILERFSAQQFPDLHSELNLSSLELGDSALYFCASSPRTGPLYTEAFFGQGTRLTVV.

On this clonotype: This could be a read error, since a much larger clone is one nucleotide away. The rearrangement uses TRBV7-3 and TRBJ2-1; a possible D gene is TRBD2 (5 bases). The J call may be incorrect, as the DNA end agrees better with TRBJ2-7. Per the germline V gene, CDR1 is SGHTA and CDR2 is FQGTGA. This CDR3 has 16 residues. The CDR3 loop reads CASSLTGRADYNEQYF. The CDR3 DNA sequence: TGTGCCAGCAGCTTAACGGGAAGGGCTGACTACAATGAGCAGTACTTC.

Ten or more counts support this clonotype. The rearrangement joins TRBV12-3 or TRBV12-4 to TRBJ1-4, with D tentatively TRBD1 (5 bases). The CDR3 sequence is 14 residues long. V shed 6 bases and J shed 6 bases, with 14 bases lying between them. CDR3 protein: CASSPTRGDEKLFF. CDR3 DNA sequence: TGTGCCAGCAGCCCGACAAGAGGGGATGAAAAACTGTTTTTT.

This chain joins TRBV5-1 and TRBJ2-4, with a weak D call TRBD1 (6 bases). The length of the CDR3 is 18 residues. Trimming pared 3 bases from V and 1 base from J, leaving 20 bases between. The germline CDR1 and CDR2 sequences are SGHRS and YFSETQ. CDR3 nucleotides: TGCGCCAGCAGCTACTCGGGCGGACAGTGGGATGCCAAAAACATTCAGTACTTC. It specifies CASSYSGGQWDAKNIQYF.

This sequence joins TRBV18 and TRBJ1-3; 7 bases map to TRBD1. Germline V lookup: CDR1 KGHSH, CDR2 LQKENI. Trimming took 3 bases from V and 3 from J; bases not matched to a gene: 8. The CDR3 loop spans 16 amino acids. The DNA of the CDR3 is TGTGCCAGCTCACCCGGACAGGATTTAAGTGGAAACACCATATATTTT. Amino acid sequence: CASSPGQDLSGNTIYF.

This clonotype occurred a few times. This chain uses TRBV7-3 with TRBJ2-1; 14 nucleotides align to TRBD2. The V gene's germline CDR1 is SGHTA and CDR2 FQGTGA. V lost 1 base and J lost 8; bases outside the gene matches: 4. CDR3 length equals 16 residues. The CDR3 region is CASSLNPGLAGDEQFF. Here the CDR3 DNA reads TGTGCCAGCAGCTTAAATCCGGGACTAGCGGGGGATGAGCAGTTCTTC.

As regards this clonotype: This may be a read error, as it is one base from a much larger clone. The rearrangement links TRBV27 to TRBJ2-1; no clear D. The J call may be faulty, since TRBJ2-7 better matches the DNA end. CDR1 is MNHEY and CDR2 is SMNVEV in the germline V gene (reference sequence). This CDR3 spans 13 amino acids. The CDR3 DNA reads as TGTGCCAGCAGTCAGAGCTCCTACAATGAGCAGTACTTC. It encodes CASSQSSYNEQYF.

This clonotype was detected a few times. CDR3 bases: TGCAGCGTTGATCCGAGGGCGGACAGGACGGAAGGCTACACCTTC. As protein: CSVDPRADRTEGYTF. The chain joins TRBV29-1 to TRBJ1-2; TRBD1 matches at 7 bases. CDR1 SQVTM and CDR2 ANQGSEA come from the germline V gene. CDR3 length equals 15 residues. The V segment lost 3 bases and the J segment 8 bases; nucleotides outside the gene matches: 15.

The genes are TRBV30 and TRBJ2-1; the D is unclear. TRBJ2-7 matches the DNA end more closely, so the J call is doubtful. Germline CDR1 is GTSNPN and CDR2 is SVGIG (reference sequence). The CDR3 covers 15 residues. CDR3 bases: TGTGCCTGGAGTGAGGCCTTCAGCTCCTACAATGAGCAGTACTTC. This codes for CAWSEAFSSYNEQYF.

J is TRBJ1-6 and V is TRBV6-5; D unclear. The length of the CDR3 is 13 residues. V lost 6 bases, J lost 8 bases, and 11 bases lay in between. Per the germline V gene, CDR1 is MNHEY and CDR2 is SVGAGI. CDR3 residues: CASRRAQDSPLHF. The CDR3 region has the DNA TGTGCCAGCAGGCGGGCGCAGGATTCACCCCTCCACTTT.

This clonotype was observed a handful of times. V and J are TRBV20-1 and TRBJ1-5, with TRBD1 identical over 12 bases. V lost 5 bases and J lost 6; bases outside the gene matches: 8. The length of the CDR3 is 15 residues. From germline, CDR1 is DFQATT and CDR2 SNEGSKA (reference sequence). CDR3 DNA: TGCAGTGCTGCATCGGGACAGGGGGCTGGTCAGCCCCAGCATTTT. Protein sequence: CSAASGQGAGQPQHF.

In its sample, this clonotype was seen many times. The CDR3 reads CASSQGLQGNEQFF. The CDR3 DNA sequence: TGCGCCAGCAGCCAAGGTCTTCAGGGGAATGAGCAGTTCTTC. The J gene is TRBJ2-1, the V gene TRBV4-3, with a weak D call TRBD1 (6 bases). The germline V gene encodes CDR1 LGHNA and CDR2 YSLEER. The V end lost 1 base, the J end lost 7 bases, and 11 bases lay between the germline ends. CDR3 length: 14 residues.

The chain joins TRBV2 to TRBJ2-3; D possibly corresponds to TRBD2 (5 bases). Germline V gene sequence: CDR1 SNHLY, CDR2 FYNNEI. The CDR3 contains 11 residues. V lost 5 bases, J lost 8 bases, and 8 bases lay in between. Here the CDR3 reads CASSSGSTQYF. The CDR3 nucleotides are TGTGCCAGCAGTTCGGGGTCTACGCAGTATTTT. Using reference TRBV2 and TRBJ2-3 for the parts outside the CDR3, the full variable domain is EPEVTQTPSHQVTQMGQEVILRCVPISNHLYFYWYRQILGQKVEFLVSFYNNEISEKSEIFDDQFSVERPDGSNFTLKIRSTKLEDSAMYFCASSSGSTQYFGPGTRLTVL.

The chain combines TRBV29-1 with TRBJ2-2, with D unresolved. V shed 7 bases and J shed 2 bases, with 17 bases lying between them. This CDR3 region has 15 residues. Germline V gene data show CDR1 as SQVTM and CDR2 as ANQGSEA. The CDR3 protein is CSAFMALRNTGELFF. The DNA for the CDR3 is TGCAGCGCTTTTATGGCCCTCAGAAACACCGGGGAGCTGTTTTTT.

This clonotype appeared a few times. The chain links TRBV5-1 to TRBJ1-4; TRBD1 matches 8 bases. This CDR3 region has 15 residues. The V gene end was trimmed by 3 bases and the J gene end by 3 bases; junction bases not matched to a gene: 4. Germline CDR1 reads SGHRS; CDR2 reads YFSETQ. The CDR3 reads CASSSRGQANEKLFF. CDR3 nucleotide sequence: TGCGCCAGCAGCTCCAGGGGGCAGGCTAATGAAAAACTGTTTTTT.

The chain is built from TRBV11-2 and TRBJ1-4, with D maybe TRBD1 (5 bases). The germline gives CDR1 SGHAT, CDR2 FQNNGV. The germline V and J ends were trimmed by 3 bases and 8 bases, with 19 bases remaining between them. CDR3 length: 16 residues. The CDR3 sequence: CASSFRAEGLGEKLFF. In DNA form, the CDR3 reads TGTGCCAGCAGCTTCCGGGCGGAGGGGCTCGGGGAAAAACTGTTTTTT.

In DNA form, the CDR3 reads TGTGCCAGCAGCCGAGAGCACGGAGATACGCAGTATTTT. This sequence encodes CASSREHGDTQYF. The chain is built from TRBV4-2 and TRBJ2-3; D is undetermined. The CDR3 is 13 amino acids. The V gene lost 4 bases and the J gene lost 5 bases, with 10 bases spanning the gap. CDR1 and CDR2 from the germline V gene are LGHNA and YNFKEQ.

This clonotype turned up a few times. The rearrangement uses TRBV9 and TRBJ2-3; no firm D call. V was clipped by 0 bases and J by 4 bases, with 15 bases between them. CDR1 SGDLS and CDR2 YYNGEE come from the germline V gene. The CDR3 contains 16 residues. CDR3 DNA sequence: TGTGCCAGCAGCGTAGTTAGTGGTCAAGGCGCAGATACGCAGTATTTT. Protein: CASSVVSGQGADTQYF.